Listed below are T cell receptor beta chains from one sample, sequenced in a study of cytomegalovirus exposure and HLA in healthy donors. The table came from immunoSEQ multiplex PCR; TCRdb's copy has only in-frame clones and leaves some out. The data hold about 100,000 clones, with approximately 76% observed a single time. The specimen was PBMCs. The receptors derive from a man aged 40-50 years in good health and CMV-seronegative. Each CDR3 is given with its conserved first and last residue. D genes are given only for firm matches. The size of a clone is reported for some rows only, either as once, few or many, or as a class for expanded clones.

clone_size,d_call,v_call,j_call,cdr3_nt,cdr3_aa
-,-,TRBV5-1,TRBJ1-4,TGCGCCAGCAGCTGGATGAGTAGCGAAAAACTGTTTTTT,CASSWMSSEKLFF
-,TRBD1,TRBV5-1,TRBJ1-1,TGCGCCAGTAACCTCAGGGGGCCATTGAACACTGAAGCTTTCTTT,CASNLRGPLNTEAFF
-,TRBD2,TRBV2,TRBJ2-2,TGTGCCAGCAAACTAGCGTTCGGGGAGCTGTTTTTT,CASKLAFGELFF
-,TRBD2,TRBV7-8,TRBJ2-1,TGTGCCAGCAGCTTAGGGCTCCCGGGACTAGCGGGGGGCTCCCAGGTCTTC,CASSLGLPGLAGGSQVF
-,TRBD2,TRBV15,TRBJ2-1,TGTGCCACCAGCAGAGATCGCGGGGCGGGGGACCGAAACAATGAGCAGTTCTTC,CATSRDRGAGDRNNEQFF
-,TRBD1,TRBV6-1,TRBJ2-3,TGTGCCAGCAGTGGGTGGGGACAGTACACAGATACGCAGTATTTT,CASSGWGQYTDTQYF
-,-,TRBV2,TRBJ2-1,TGTGCCAGCGAAGGCGGCGACAATGAGCAGTTCTTC,CASEGGDNEQFF
-,-,TRBV28,TRBJ1-4,TGTGCCAGCAAACTGGACAGTGCCGAAAAACTGTTTTTT,CASKLDSAEKLFF
-,-,TRBV29-1,TRBJ1-2,TGCAGCGTTGAAGACGACAGGCCCTATGGCTACACCTTC,CSVEDDRPYGYTF
-,TRBD2,TRBV7-2,TRBJ2-5,TGTGCCAGCAGCTCCGGACTAGCGGGATCGGGGACCCAGTACTTC,CASSSGLAGSGTQYF
-,-,TRBV7-9,TRBJ1-1,TGTTCCAGCAGCAAACAACAGGGAACTGAAGCTTTCTTT,CSSSKQQGTEAFF
-,TRBD2,TRBV28,TRBJ2-1,TGTGCCAGCAGTTGGGGGGGGATGTATGAGCAGTTCTTC,CASSWGGMYEQFF
-,TRBD1,TRBV7-2,TRBJ1-4,TGTGCCAGCAGCCCGACCACAGGGGGCCGTGGGTTGCTGTTTTTT,CASSPTTGGRGLLFF
-,TRBD2,TRBV7-9,TRBJ2-3,TGTGCCAGCAGCCCGACTAGCGGCACAGATACGCAGTATTTT,CASSPTSGTDTQYF
once,TRBD1,TRBV5-6,TRBJ1-1,TGTGCCAGCACCCCGGGACAGGGAAAATTTGAAGCTTTCTTT,CASTPGQGKFEAFF
few,-,TRBV19,TRBJ1-2,TGTGCCAGTAGTATAGATCCTACAGCTAACTATGGCTACACCTTC,CASSIDPTANYGYTF
-,TRBD1,TRBV30,TRBJ2-7,TGTGCCTGGGTGGACAGGGCTGAGCAGTACTTC,CAWVDRAEQYF
few,TRBD2,TRBV6-6,TRBJ2-1,TGTGCCAGCTGCCAGCGGGGGGGCTTGATCTTC,CASCQRGGLIF
-,TRBD2,TRBV7-9,TRBJ2-1,TGTGCCAGCAGCTTAGGGGGACTAGCGGGGGCCGATCGGTTCTTC,CASSLGGLAGADRFF
-,TRBD1,TRBV5-4,TRBJ1-1,TGTGCCAGCAGCTTTTTTCGGTCGACAGGGCGGAACACTGAAGCTTTCTTT,CASSFFRSTGRNTEAFF
-,-,TRBV6-6,TRBJ2-5,TGTGCCAGCCATTTCTCTCAGAAAGAGACCCAGTACTTC,CASHFSQKETQYF
-,-,TRBV6-6,TRBJ2-7,TGTGCCAGCAGTTACCCCAAGGGGGGGGGCTACGAGCAGTACTTC,CASSYPKGGGYEQYF
-,TRBD2,TRBV5-4,TRBJ2-3,TGTGCCAGCAGCTTTACTAGCGGGGCTAAACCTAGCACAGATACGCAGTATTTT,CASSFTSGAKPSTDTQYF
-,TRBD2,TRBV19,TRBJ2-1,TGTGCCAGTAGTACCCCGATACTAGCGGCCCACAATGAGCAGTTCTTC,CASSTPILAAHNEQFF
-,-,TRBV4-3,TRBJ2-3,TGCGCCAGCAGCCAGAGTGGAGGGGCAGGATCCACAGATACGCAGTATTTT,CASSQSGGAGSTDTQYF
-,-,TRBV6-6,TRBJ1-5,TGTGCCAGCAGGGTTGAGGGAACGGGTCAGCCCCAGCATTTT,CASRVEGTGQPQHF